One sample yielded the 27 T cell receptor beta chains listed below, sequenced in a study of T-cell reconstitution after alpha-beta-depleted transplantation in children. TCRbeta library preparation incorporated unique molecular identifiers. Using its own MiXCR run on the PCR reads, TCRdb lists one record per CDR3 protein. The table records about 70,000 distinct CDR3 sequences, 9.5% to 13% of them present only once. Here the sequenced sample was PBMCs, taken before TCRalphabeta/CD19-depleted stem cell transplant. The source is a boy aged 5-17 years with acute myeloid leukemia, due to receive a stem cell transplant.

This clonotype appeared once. CDR3: CASSAGTGAYNEQFF. The CDR3 DNA sequence: TGTGCCAGTAGCGCTGGGACAGGCGCCTACAATGAGCAGTTCTTC. V gene TRBV19 combines with J gene TRBJ2-1; 8 bases map to TRBD1. The CDR3 extends over 15 amino acids. Germline-derived CDR1 and CDR2 are LNHDA and SQIVND (reference sequence). V lost 6 bases and J lost 2; bases outside the gene matches: 6.

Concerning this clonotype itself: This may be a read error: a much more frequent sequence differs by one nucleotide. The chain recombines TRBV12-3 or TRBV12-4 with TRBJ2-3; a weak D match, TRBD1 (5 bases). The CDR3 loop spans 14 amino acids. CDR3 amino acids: CAGAKSVATDTQYF. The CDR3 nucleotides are TGTGCAGGGGCGAAGTCAGTTGCGACAGATACGCAGTATTTT.

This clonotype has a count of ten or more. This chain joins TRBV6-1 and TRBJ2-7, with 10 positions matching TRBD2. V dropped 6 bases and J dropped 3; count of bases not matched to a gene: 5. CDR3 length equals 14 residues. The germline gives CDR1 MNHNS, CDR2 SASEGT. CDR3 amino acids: CASRLAGAFYEQYF. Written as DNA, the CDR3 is TGTGCCAGCAGGCTAGCGGGGGCCTTCTACGAGCAGTACTTC.

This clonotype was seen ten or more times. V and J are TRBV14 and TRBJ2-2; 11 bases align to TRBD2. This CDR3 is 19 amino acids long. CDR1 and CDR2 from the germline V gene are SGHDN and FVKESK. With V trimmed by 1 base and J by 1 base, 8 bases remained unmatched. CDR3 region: CASSQATLGLAVNTGELFF. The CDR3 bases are TGTGCCAGCAGCCAAGCTACCCTGGGACTAGCGGTGAACACCGGGGAGCTGTTTTTT.

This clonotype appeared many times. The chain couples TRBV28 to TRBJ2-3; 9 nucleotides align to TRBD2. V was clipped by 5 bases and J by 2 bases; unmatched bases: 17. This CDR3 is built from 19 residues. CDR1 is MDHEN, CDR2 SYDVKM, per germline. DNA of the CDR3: TGTGCCAGCAGTACTCCGTTTAGCGGGAGCGAGGTAGTCACAGATACGCAGTATTTT. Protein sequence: CASSTPFSGSEVVTDTQYF.

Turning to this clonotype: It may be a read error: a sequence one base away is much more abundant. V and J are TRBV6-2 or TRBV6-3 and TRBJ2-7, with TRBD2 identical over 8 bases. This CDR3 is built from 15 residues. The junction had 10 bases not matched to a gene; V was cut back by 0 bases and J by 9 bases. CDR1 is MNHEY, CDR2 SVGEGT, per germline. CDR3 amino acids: CASSYSMAGGPGQYF. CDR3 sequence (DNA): TGTGCCAGCAGTTACTCGATGGCGGGAGGTCCTGGGCAGTACTTC.

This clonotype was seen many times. In nucleotides, the CDR3 is TGTGCCAGCAGTCGGGACAAGACCTACGAGCAGTACTTC. It translates to CASSRDKTYEQYF. This chain joins TRBV6-5 and TRBJ2-7, with D possibly TRBD1 on 6 matching bases. The CDR3 extends over 13 amino acids. Looked up from germline, CDR1 is MNHEY and CDR2 is SVGAGI. With 5 bases removed from V and 2 bases from J, the gap between germline ends came to 10 bases.

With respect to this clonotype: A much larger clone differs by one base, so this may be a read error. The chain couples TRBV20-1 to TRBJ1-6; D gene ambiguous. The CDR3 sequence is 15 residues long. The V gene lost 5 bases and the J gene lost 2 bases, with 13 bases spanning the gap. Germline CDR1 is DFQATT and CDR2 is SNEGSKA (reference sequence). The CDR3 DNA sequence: TGCAGTGCTGGAGCCGAAACGGCCTATAATTCACCCCTCCACTTT. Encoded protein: CSAGAETAYNSPLHF.

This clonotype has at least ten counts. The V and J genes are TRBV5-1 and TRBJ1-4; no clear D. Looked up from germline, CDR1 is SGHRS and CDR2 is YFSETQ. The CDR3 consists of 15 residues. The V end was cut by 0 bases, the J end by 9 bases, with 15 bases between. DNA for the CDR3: TGCGCCAGCAGCTTGGCCATGGACCCGTTGAAAAAACTGTTTTTT. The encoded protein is CASSLAMDPLKKLFF.

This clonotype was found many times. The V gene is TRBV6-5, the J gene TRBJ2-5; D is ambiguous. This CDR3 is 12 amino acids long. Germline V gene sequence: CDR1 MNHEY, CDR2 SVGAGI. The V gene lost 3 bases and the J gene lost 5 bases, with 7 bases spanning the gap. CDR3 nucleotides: TGTGCCAGCAGTTATTCAAGGGAGACCCAGTACTTC. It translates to CASSYSRETQYF.

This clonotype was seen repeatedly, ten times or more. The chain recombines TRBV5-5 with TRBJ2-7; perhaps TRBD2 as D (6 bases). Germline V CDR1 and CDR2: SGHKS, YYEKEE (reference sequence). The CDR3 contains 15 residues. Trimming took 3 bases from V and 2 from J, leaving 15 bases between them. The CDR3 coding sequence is TGTGCCAGCAGCTCAAACACGGGAGCCCCCTACGAGCAGTACTTC. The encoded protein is CASSSNTGAPYEQYF.

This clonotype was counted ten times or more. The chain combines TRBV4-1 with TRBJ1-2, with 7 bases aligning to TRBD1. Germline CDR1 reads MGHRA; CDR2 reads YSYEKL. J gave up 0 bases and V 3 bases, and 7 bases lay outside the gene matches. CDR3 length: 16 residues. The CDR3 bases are TGCGCCAGCAGCCATGTCGACAGGGATCCTAACTATGGCTACACCTTC. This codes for CASSHVDRDPNYGYTF.

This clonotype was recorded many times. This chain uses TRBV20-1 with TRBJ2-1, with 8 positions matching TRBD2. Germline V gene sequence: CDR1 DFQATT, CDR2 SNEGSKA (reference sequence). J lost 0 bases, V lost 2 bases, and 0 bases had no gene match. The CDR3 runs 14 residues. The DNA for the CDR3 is TGCAGTGCTAGAACTAGCGGCTCCTACAATGAGCAGTTCTTC. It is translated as CSARTSGSYNEQFF.

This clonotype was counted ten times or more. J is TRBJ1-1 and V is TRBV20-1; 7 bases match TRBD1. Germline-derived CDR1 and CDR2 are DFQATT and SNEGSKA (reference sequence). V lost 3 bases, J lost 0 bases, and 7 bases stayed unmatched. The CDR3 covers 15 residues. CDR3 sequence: CSASKGQRMNTEAFF. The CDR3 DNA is TGCAGTGCTAGTAAGGGACAGCGTATGAACACTGAAGCTTTCTTT.

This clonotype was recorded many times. The CDR3 sequence: CASSQAPGRPHGDTQYF. The CDR3 nucleotides read TGCGCCAGCAGCCAAGCTCCGGGACGCCCCCATGGAGATACGCAGTATTTT. The V call is TRBV4-3, the J call TRBJ2-3; D tentatively reads TRBD1 or TRBD2 (5 bases each). CDR1 LGHNA and CDR2 YSLEER come from the germline V gene. This CDR3 has 17 amino acids. V lost 1 base and J 5 bases, leaving 19 bases between the germline ends.

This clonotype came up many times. CDR3 protein: CSGGTGGNEKLFF. The CDR3, as DNA: TGCAGCGGCGGGACAGGGGGGAATGAAAAACTGTTTTTT. This chain connects TRBV29-1 to TRBJ1-4; 11 bases line up with TRBD1. Per germline, CDR1 SQVTM and CDR2 ANQGSEA. Germline trimming cut 7 bases from V and 5 bases from J; bases unmatched to any gene: 3. The CDR3 extends over 13 amino acids.

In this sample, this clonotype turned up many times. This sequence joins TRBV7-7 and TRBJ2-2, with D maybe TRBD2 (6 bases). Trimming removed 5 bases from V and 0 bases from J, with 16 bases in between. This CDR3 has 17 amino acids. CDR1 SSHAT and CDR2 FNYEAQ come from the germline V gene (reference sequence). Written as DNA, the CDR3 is TGTGCCAGCAGCAAAGATATTAGCGGCGCGAACACCGGGGAGCTGTTTTTT. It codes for CASSKDISGANTGELFF.

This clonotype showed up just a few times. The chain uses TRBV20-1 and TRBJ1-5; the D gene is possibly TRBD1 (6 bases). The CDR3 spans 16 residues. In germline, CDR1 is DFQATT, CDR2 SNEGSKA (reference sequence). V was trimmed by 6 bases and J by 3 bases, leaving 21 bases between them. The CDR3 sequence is CSASRPIGTTNQPQHF. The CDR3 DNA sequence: TGCAGTGCGAGCCGACCCATAGGGACAACCAATCAGCCCCAGCATTTT.

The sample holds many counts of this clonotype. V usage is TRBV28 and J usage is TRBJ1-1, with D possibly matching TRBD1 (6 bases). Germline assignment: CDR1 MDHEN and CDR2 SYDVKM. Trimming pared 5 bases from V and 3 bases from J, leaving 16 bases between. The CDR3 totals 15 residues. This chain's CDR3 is CASSPQPGADTEAFF. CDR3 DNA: TGTGCCAGCAGTCCCCAGCCAGGGGCCGACACTGAAGCTTTCTTT.

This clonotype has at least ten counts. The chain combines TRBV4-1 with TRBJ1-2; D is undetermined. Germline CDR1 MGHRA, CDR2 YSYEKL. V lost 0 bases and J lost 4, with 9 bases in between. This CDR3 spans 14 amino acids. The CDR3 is CASSQEGGPYGYTF. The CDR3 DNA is TGCGCCAGCAGCCAAGAGGGCGGCCCCTATGGCTACACCTTC.

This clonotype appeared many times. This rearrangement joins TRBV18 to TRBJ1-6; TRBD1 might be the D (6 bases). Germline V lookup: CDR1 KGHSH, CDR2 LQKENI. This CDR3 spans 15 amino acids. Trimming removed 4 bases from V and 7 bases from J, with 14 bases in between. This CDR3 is CASSRPTGANSPLHF. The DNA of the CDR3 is TGTGCCAGCTCACGGCCGACAGGCGCGAATTCACCCCTCCACTTT. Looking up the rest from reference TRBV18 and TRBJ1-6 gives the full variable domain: NAGVMQNPRHLVRRRGQEARLRCSPMKGHSHVYWYRQLPEEGLKFMVYLQKENIIDESGMPKERFSAEFPKEGPSILRIQQVVRGDSAAYFCASSRPTGANSPLHFGNGTRLTVT.

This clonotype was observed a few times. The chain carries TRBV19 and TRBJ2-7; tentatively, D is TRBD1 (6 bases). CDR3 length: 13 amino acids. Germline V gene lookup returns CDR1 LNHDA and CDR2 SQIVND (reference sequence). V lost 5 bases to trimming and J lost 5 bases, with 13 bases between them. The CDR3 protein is CASSGQPADEQYF. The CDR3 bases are TGTGCCAGTAGTGGACAGCCAGCAGACGAGCAGTACTTC.

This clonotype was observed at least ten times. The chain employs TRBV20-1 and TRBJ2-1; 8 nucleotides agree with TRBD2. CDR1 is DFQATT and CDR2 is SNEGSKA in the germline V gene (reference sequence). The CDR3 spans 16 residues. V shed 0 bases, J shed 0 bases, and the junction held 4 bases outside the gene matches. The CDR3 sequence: CSARDGGRISYNEQFF. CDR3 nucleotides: TGCAGTGCTAGAGATGGCGGGAGGATCTCCTACAATGAGCAGTTCTTC.

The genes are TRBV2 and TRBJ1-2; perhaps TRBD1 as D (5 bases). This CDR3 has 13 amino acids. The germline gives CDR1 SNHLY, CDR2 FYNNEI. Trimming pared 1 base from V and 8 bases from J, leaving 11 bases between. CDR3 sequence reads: CASSEGRWDGYTF. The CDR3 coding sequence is TGTGCCAGCAGTGAAGGGAGGTGGGACGGCTACACCTTC.

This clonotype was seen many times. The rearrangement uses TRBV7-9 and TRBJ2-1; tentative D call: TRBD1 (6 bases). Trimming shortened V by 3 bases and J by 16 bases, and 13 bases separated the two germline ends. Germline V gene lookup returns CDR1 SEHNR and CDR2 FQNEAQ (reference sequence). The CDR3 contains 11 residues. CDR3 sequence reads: CASSFSTGNFF. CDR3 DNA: TGTGCCAGCAGCTTTAGTACAGGGAACTTCTTC.

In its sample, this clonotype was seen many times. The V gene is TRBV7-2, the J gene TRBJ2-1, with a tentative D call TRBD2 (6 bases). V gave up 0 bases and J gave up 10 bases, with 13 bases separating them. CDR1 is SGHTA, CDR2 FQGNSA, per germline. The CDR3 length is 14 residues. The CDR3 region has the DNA TGTGCCAGCAGCTTAGCTCAGGGAGGTACCGAGCAGTTCTTC. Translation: CASSLAQGGTEQFF.

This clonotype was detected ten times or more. The CDR3 coding sequence is TGTGCCAGCAGCCGGAGCAATCAGCCCCAGCATTTT. This codes for CASSRSNQPQHF. V is TRBV28 and J is TRBJ1-5; D unresolved. V was clipped by 6 bases and J by 1 base, with 4 bases between them. The germline CDR1 and CDR2 sequences are MDHEN and SYDVKM. The CDR3 spans 12 residues.